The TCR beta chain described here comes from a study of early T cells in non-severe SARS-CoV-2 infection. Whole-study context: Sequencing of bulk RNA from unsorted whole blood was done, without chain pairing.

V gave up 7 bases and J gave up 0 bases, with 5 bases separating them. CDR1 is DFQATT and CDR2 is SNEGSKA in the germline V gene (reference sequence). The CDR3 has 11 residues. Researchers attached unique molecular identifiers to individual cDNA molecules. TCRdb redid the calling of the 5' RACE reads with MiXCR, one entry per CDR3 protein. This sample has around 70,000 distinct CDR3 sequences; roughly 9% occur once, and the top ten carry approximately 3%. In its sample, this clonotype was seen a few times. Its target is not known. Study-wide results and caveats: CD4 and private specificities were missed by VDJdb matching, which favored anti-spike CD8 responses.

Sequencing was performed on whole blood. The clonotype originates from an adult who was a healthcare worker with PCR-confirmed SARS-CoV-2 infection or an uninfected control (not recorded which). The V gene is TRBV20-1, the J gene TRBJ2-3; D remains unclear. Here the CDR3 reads CSGTSTDTQYF. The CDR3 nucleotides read TGCAGTGGAACCAGCACAGATACGCAGTATTTT.